The TCR beta chain under discussion was sequenced for a study of OX40 agonist ivuxolimab in advanced cancers. Study in general: Dosing consisted of intravenous ivuxolimab at 0.01 to 10 mg/kg every 2 weeks. A mean age of approximately 58 years, range roughly 23 to 85, was recorded, and about 83% were male. Points from the study as a whole: Relative to CD4+ cells, CD8+ T cells on average had more expanded clones.

Notes on this clone: Antigen: not known.

The germline V gene encodes CDR1 SGHRS and CDR2 YFSETQ. There are 14 residues in the CDR3. V was clipped by 4 bases and J by 6 bases; unmatched bases: 7. The data were produced by immunoSEQ multiplex PCR, yet TCRdb's version contains in-frame clones alone and is incomplete. Among about 62,000 clones, nearly 90% were seen once, and the ten largest hold about 5.5%. The V gene is TRBV5-1, the J gene TRBJ1-1, with 9 bases lining up with TRBD1. Sequenced here: CD4+ or CD8+ T cells sorted from blood, sampled in a trial of the OX40 agonist ivuxolimab. This clonotype was sampled from an adult with an advanced solid tumor such as melanoma, head and neck, liver or kidney cancer. The CDR3 protein is CASSPLDRGAEAFF. The CDR3 coding sequence is TGCGCCAGCAGCCCCTTAGACAGGGGGGCTGAAGCTTTCTTT.